A selection of T cell receptor beta chains follows, all from one sample in a study of OX40 agonist ivuxolimab in advanced cancers. The assay was immunoSEQ multiplex PCR, and TCRdb's table has in-frame clones only and misses some. The sample lists tens of thousands of clones, 75% to 85% occurring once. This material consisted of CD4+ or CD8+ T cells sorted from blood, taken in a trial of the OX40 agonist ivuxolimab. These TCRs come from an adult with an advanced solid tumor such as melanoma, head and neck, liver or kidney cancer. The CDR3 runs from the conserved cysteine through the conserved F or W. The D gene is left open where the match is weak. Size is stated for part of the rows, as once, few or many counts, or as a class when the clone is expanded.

D	V	size	J	DNA	CDR3
NA	TRBV27	NA	TRBJ1-3	TGTGCCAGCAGTCTCGGGGGGCTCTCTGGAAACACCATATATTTT	CASSLGGLSGNTIYF
NA	TRBV10-2	few	TRBJ1-3	TGCGCCAGCAGTGTAGGCCTGGAATCGGCTGGAAACACCATATATTTT	CASSVGLESAGNTIYF
NA	TRBV10-3	NA	TRBJ2-1	TGTGCCATCAGTGACGGCGGTCTTCACAATGAGCAGTTCTTC	CAISDGGLHNEQFF
TRBD1	TRBV7-4	NA	TRBJ2-7	TGTGCCAGCTCGGGACAGCGCGGACAGTACTTC	CASSGQRGQYF
NA	TRBV6-1	NA	TRBJ2-7	TGTGCCAGCAGTGAAGTTCGAGGGTTCGAGCAGTACTTC	CASSEVRGFEQYF
NA	TRBV10-1	NA	TRBJ2-7	TGCGCCAGCAGTGAGTCCGGGGGCTCCTACGAGCAGTACTTC	CASSESGGSYEQYF
TRBD1	TRBV11-3	NA	TRBJ2-5	TGTGCCAGCAGCCGACGGACAGGGGGCACGGAGACCCAGTACTTC	CASSRRTGGTETQYF
TRBD1	TRBV6-1	NA	TRBJ1-5	TGTGCCAGCAATAAGGGACAGACTAGCAATCAGCCCCAGCATTTT	CASNKGQTSNQPQHF
NA	TRBV9	NA	TRBJ1-3	TGTGCCAGCAGCGAGGGGACGGCGATTCGAAACACCATATATTTT	CASSEGTAIRNTIYF
NA	TRBV19	NA	TRBJ2-4	TGTGCCAGTAGTATAACCTGGACAGCCATAGGAGCCAAAAACATTCAGTACTTC	CASSITWTAIGAKNIQYF
NA	TRBV7-9	NA	TRBJ1-5	TGTGCCAGCAGCTTAGCGTCTGGGGACAATCAGCCCCAGCATTTT	CASSLASGDNQPQHF
TRBD1	TRBV6-5	few	TRBJ1-2	TGTGCCAGCAGAGCGACAGGGGCGTATGGCTACACCTTC	CASRATGAYGYTF
NA	TRBV12-5	NA	TRBJ1-1	TGTGCTAGTGGTTTTGGGGGGGACACTGAAGCTTTCTTT	CASGFGGDTEAFF
NA	TRBV6-1	NA	TRBJ1-1	TGTGCCAGCAGTGAACTGGACAAGAACACTGAAGCTTTCTTT	CASSELDKNTEAFF
NA	TRBV9	NA	TRBJ2-3	TGTGCCAGCAGCATCGGACAGCGCACAGATACGCAGTATTTT	CASSIGQRTDTQYF
NA	TRBV7-7	NA	TRBJ2-2	TGTGCCAGCAGCTTAGAGGCGAACACCGGGGAGCTGTTTTTT	CASSLEANTGELFF
NA	TRBV10-3	NA	TRBJ2-3	TGTGCCATCAGAGAGGTGGACCGCACAGATACGCAGTATTTT	CAIREVDRTDTQYF
NA	TRBV7-9	NA	TRBJ2-3	TGTGCCAGCAGCCTGACAGAAAGCACAGATACGCAGTATTTT	CASSLTESTDTQYF
NA	TRBV11-3	NA	TRBJ2-3	TGTGCCAGCAGCTTAGTCCTAGTGGGGGCAGATACGCAGTATTTT	CASSLVLVGADTQYF
TRBD1	TRBV6-1	NA	TRBJ1-5	TGTGCCAGCAGTGCCGGGACAGGGGTAAACCAGCCCCAGCATTTT	CASSAGTGVNQPQHF
NA	TRBV5-5	once	TRBJ1-1	TGTGCCAGCAGCTTCGCCTGGAACACTGAAGCTTTCTTT	CASSFAWNTEAFF
TRBD2	TRBV5-1	NA	TRBJ2-3	TGCGCCAGCAGCCGGGACTACTTAAACACAGATACGCAGTATTTT	CASSRDYLNTDTQYF
NA	TRBV29-1	NA	TRBJ2-7	TGCAGCGCCACTACGGACGGGTACGAGCAGTACTTC	CSATTDGYEQYF
TRBD1	TRBV6-4	NA	TRBJ1-4	TGTGCCAGCAGTGACTGTCCTCAGGGAGGGGGCGGTGCAACTAATGAAAAACTGTTTTTT	CASSDCPQGGGGATNEKLFF
NA	TRBV9	few	TRBJ1-6	TGTGCCAGCAGCGTAGGCGGCACCGACCTCCTCCACTTT	CASSVGGTDLLHF
NA	TRBV15	once	TRBJ1-1	TGTGCCACCAGCAGAGAGGCAGGGGAGAACACTGAAGCTTTCTTT	CATSREAGENTEAFF
NA	TRBV11-2	NA	TRBJ2-7	TGTGCCAGCAGCTTATCCATACGGGGCTACGAGCAGTACTTC	CASSLSIRGYEQYF
NA	TRBV7-3	NA	TRBJ2-2	TGTGCCAGCAGCTTGTGGGGGAGTGGCACCGGGGAGCTGTTTTTT	CASSLWGSGTGELFF
NA	TRBV19	NA	TRBJ2-7	TGTGCCAGTAGTATCAATGGGGGACAAACTTCTTTCTACGAGCAGTACTTC	CASSINGGQTSFYEQYF
TRBD2	TRBV7-7	NA	TRBJ2-5	TGTGCCAGCACGATGCGGGGGGGGGAGACCCAGTACTTC	CASTMRGGETQYF
NA	TRBV19	NA	TRBJ2-5	TGTGCCAGTAGTAAGCTGGGGGGCTTCCAAGAGACCCAGTACTTC	CASSKLGGFQETQYF
TRBD1	TRBV19	few	TRBJ1-2	TGTGCCACCCTCCCGGACAGGGGTTATGGCTACACCTTC	CATLPDRGYGYTF
NA	TRBV6-1	NA	TRBJ1-1	TGTGCCAGCAGTGACTTGGCAGGAGGAATCACTGAAGCTTTCTTT	CASSDLAGGITEAFF
NA	TRBV4-1	NA	TRBJ2-7	TGCGCCAGCAGCCAAGAGGGTTTCTCCTACGAGCAGTACTTC	CASSQEGFSYEQYF
NA	TRBV19	NA	TRBJ2-2	TGTGCCAGTAGTACCAGGGAGACGAACACCGGGGAGCTGTTTTTT	CASSTRETNTGELFF
NA	TRBV28	NA	TRBJ2-7	TGTGCCAGCACCAATACACCCCGGGACCCGGACCCCTACGAGCAGTACTTC	CASTNTPRDPDPYEQYF
NA	TRBV29-1	once	TRBJ2-3	TGCAGCGTTCTGACCACAGATACGCAGTATTTT	CSVLTTDTQYF
NA	TRBV29-1	NA	TRBJ2-3	TGCAGCGTTTCGGCTAGTGCAGATACGCAGTATTTT	CSVSASADTQYF
NA	TRBV11-2	NA	TRBJ2-5	TGTGCCAGCAGCTTAGGTTTGGGGGAGACCCAGTACTTC	CASSLGLGETQYF
NA	TRBV2	NA	TRBJ1-2	TGTGCCAGCGGACCTGATGGTCCGTCCGACTATGGCTACACCTTC	CASGPDGPSDYGYTF
TRBD1	TRBV6-5	once	TRBJ2-3	TGTGCCAGCAGTTACAAACAGGGGATCCCAGATACGCAGTATTTT	CASSYKQGIPDTQYF
TRBD1	TRBV29-1	once	TRBJ2-3	TGCAGCGTGCGCATGGGACAGGGAAGCACAGATACGCAGTATTTT	CSVRMGQGSTDTQYF
TRBD1	TRBV9	NA	TRBJ1-2	TGTGCCAGCAGCGTAGGACAGGGGAACTATGGCTACACCTTC	CASSVGQGNYGYTF
NA	TRBV5-5	NA	TRBJ1-6	TGTGCCAGCAGCTTGGTGGGGACCCCAATTCCCCTCCACTTT	CASSLVGTPIPLHF
NA	TRBV4-2	NA	TRBJ1-5	TGTGCCAGCAGCCAAGATCTCTGGGGGGTACAGCCCCAGCATTTT	CASSQDLWGVQPQHF
TRBD2	TRBV5-1	NA	TRBJ2-1	TGCGCCAGCAGCATCACGGGACTAGGGGCTGAGCAGTTCTTC	CASSITGLGAEQFF
NA	TRBV15	NA	TRBJ1-2	TGTGCCACCAGCAGAGTGGATAACTATGGCTACACCTTC	CATSRVDNYGYTF
NA	TRBV6-1	NA	TRBJ1-5	TGTGCCAGCCTGAGTCGGGAATATAGCAATCAGCCCCAGCATTTT	CASLSREYSNQPQHF
NA	TRBV25-1	few	TRBJ1-6	TGTGCCAGCAGCGAATCGTGGGGGGTAGGCAATTCACCCCTCCACTTT	CASSESWGVGNSPLHF
TRBD2	TRBV2	NA	TRBJ2-1	TGTGCCAGCGCGACAGGGAGCGGGGGGTGGTACAATGAGCAGTTCTTC	CASATGSGGWYNEQFF
TRBD1	TRBV19	NA	TRBJ2-7	TGTGCCAGCTCCCGGGACAGGGGGCGAAGAGCGCGGTACGAGCAGTACTTC	CASSRDRGRRARYEQYF
NA	TRBV7-9	NA	TRBJ1-5	TGTGCCAGCAGCTTAGGGGTTTTCCAGCCCCAGCATTTT	CASSLGVFQPQHF
TRBD1	TRBV14	NA	TRBJ1-2	TGTGCCAGCAGGCCCACAGGGGCGGGAGGCTACACCTTC	CASRPTGAGGYTF
NA	TRBV6-6	NA	TRBJ2-7	TGTGCCAGCAGTTACAAACTGAAGCCGGGCTACGAGCAGTACTTC	CASSYKLKPGYEQYF